This T cell receptor beta chain was observed in a study of shared clonotypes between healthy human individuals. Turning to the study itself: In total, the donors were a couple of women and a few men aged 18 to 49.

Note on this clone: What it binds is unknown.

Findings and caveats of the study: There were few donors, and this limited the genetic and exposure-history diversity represented. It was the non-shared clonotypes that had lower generation probabilities than clonotypes shared by all four donors.

Repertoires were generated with immunoSEQ multiplex PCR, while TCRdb's copy carries only in-frame clones and drops some. The sample records around 750,000 clones, around 67% being singletons. The source material was memory CD4+ T cells sorted from blood. Subset reported: CD45RA-negative fraction. The source is a woman aged 25 to 39 in good health.

CDR3 sequence reads: CASSPLGGRASGANVLTF. The CDR3 region has the DNA TGTGCCAGCTCACCCCTTGGGGGGAGGGCCTCTGGGGCCAACGTCCTGACTTTC. V is TRBV18 and J is TRBJ2-6; 7 positions agree with TRBD2. Germline-derived CDR1 and CDR2 are KGHSH and LQKENI. Trimming cost V 3 bases and J 0 bases; bases outside gene matches: 8. This CDR3 region has 18 residues.